This T cell receptor (beta chain) was recorded in a study of CD8+ T cells in alopecia areata (dated by TCRdb to 2016 to 2019). The study in broad terms: The treated patients, all with moderate-to-severe alopecia areata, were enrolled in an open-label pilot trial of oral tofacitinib given at 5 to 10 mg twice daily. The SALT score, which quantifies the percentage of affected scalp surface area, was used to measure disease severity in treated patients. RNA was obtained with the PAXgene miRNA kit for fixed scalp, the miRNeasy kit for PBMCs, and the RNeasy kit for mouse skin. On the human side, TCRbeta sequencing was run on scalp tissue and on sorted CD4+ and CD8+ peripheral blood T cells from healthy controls and from alopecia areata patients with either patchy or totalis/universalis disease. Scalp clonality was compared across normal scalp (n=4), patchy alopecia areata scalp (n=8), and alopecia totalis/universalis scalp (n=8). To study T cell clonal expansion in alopecia areata, the researchers applied high-throughput TCRbeta sequencing to both the C3H/HeJ mouse model and human patients. Patients on tofacitinib were biopsied at baseline and after 4 and 24 weeks of treatment, and several of the patients also had a later scalp biopsy. Tofacitinib was given for 6 to 18 months, followed by 6 months of follow-up off drug to assess delayed response and recurrence. TCRbeta CDR3 regions were amplified by immunoSEQ multiplex PCR with 35 Vbeta forward and 13 Jbeta reverse primers.

General conclusions and limits of the study: Higher clonality and more expanded CD8+ clones were observed in lesional scalp than in normal scalp, particularly in alopecia totalis/universalis, a finding suggestive of antigenic drive. Tofacitinib significantly lowered scalp clonality and the number of expanded CD8+ clones among the top 100 scalp clones. Unlike mouse skin, where gammadelta T cells dominate, normal human skin contains resident alphabeta T cells that get sequenced too, which complicates analysis of the scalp TCR repertoire. Compared with mice, TCR sequences shared between patients were less clear, possibly partly because of HLA diversity across the patient population. Because the treated cohort was small and had only one nonresponder, larger studies are needed to examine links between baseline CD8+ expansion and response. During tofacitinib treatment, many expanded lesional clones stuck around in both scalp and blood, and this persistence may partly explain why relapse happens after treatment is stopped.

Note on this clone: No antigen is known for it. No base qualities exist here, and no much larger clone lies one base off it.

Library method: the immunoSEQ multiplex PCR assay. To provide template for TCR sequencing, every sample had RNA extracted and reverse transcribed into cDNA. First-strand cDNA was synthesized with SuperScript III using a 2:1 mix of oligo-dT and random hexamers. Amplification bias was assessed with a synthetic immune receptor repertoire, and residual bias was removed computationally. The paper's processing steps were these. Raw reads were preprocessed to remove errors, and CDR3 was defined according to IMGT conventions as the region from the conserved cysteine to phenylalanine. Clonality was computed as 1 minus the Shannon entropy, with the entropy normalized by log2 of the number of productive unique TCRs. Whether each scalp clone was CD4 or CD8 was inferred by checking scalp TCRbeta sequences against the CD4 and CD8 repertoires from sorted blood. TCRdb carries this immuneACCESS record with in-frame sequences only. Its versions omit some clonotypes, under half of them owing to an unresolved V gene in the studies checked, with the rest unexplained. That table gives V, J and clone size, and the DNA gave D and trimming. For this sample the table gives about 180,000 clones, of which approximately 50% were detected only once. The top ten hold roughly 9.1% of the sample.

Measured from the cysteine to the phenylalanine, the CDR3 is 14 residues long. The entry retains the CDR3 DNA only, 42 bases that are in frame from base 1. V is cut by 0 bases and J by 2 bases, and the space between the germline ends is 7 bases. CDR1 and CDR2 are read off the germline V gene as MNHEY and SVGAGI. The treatment or condition label for this specimen denotes: oral pan-JAK inhibitor, 5-10 mg twice daily. From alopecia areata patients, peripheral blood was collected along with lesional scalp punch biopsies. PBMCs were isolated by density centrifugation and stained for CD3, CD4 and CD8, and CD4+ and CD8+ T cells were sorted on a FACSAria.

The chain was built from TRBV6-5 and TRBJ1-2, with the D gene not confidently named. The receptor comes from a human donor with alopecia areata. The material sequenced was CD8+ T cells sorted from blood, taken around week 54, from a patient treated with tofacitinib. The encoded CDR3 is CASSYSLGNYGYTF. In nucleotide form, the sequence is TGTGCCAGCAGTTACTCCCTGGGGAACTATGGCTACACCTTC.